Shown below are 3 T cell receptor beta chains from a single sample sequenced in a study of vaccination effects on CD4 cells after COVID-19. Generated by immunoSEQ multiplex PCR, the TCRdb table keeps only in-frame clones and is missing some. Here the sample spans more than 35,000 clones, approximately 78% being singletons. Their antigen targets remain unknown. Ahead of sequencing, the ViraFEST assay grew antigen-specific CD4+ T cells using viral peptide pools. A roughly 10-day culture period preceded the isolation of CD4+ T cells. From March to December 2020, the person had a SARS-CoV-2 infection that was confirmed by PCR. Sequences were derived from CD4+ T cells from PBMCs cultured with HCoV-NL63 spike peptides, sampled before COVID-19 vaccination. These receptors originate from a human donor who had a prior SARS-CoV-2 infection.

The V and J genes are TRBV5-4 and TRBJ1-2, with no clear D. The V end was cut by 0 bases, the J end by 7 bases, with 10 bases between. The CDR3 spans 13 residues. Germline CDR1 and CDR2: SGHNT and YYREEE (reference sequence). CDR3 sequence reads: CASSLGEGGGYTF. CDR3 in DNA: TGTGCCAGCAGCTTGGGGGAGGGAGGTGGCTACACCTTC.

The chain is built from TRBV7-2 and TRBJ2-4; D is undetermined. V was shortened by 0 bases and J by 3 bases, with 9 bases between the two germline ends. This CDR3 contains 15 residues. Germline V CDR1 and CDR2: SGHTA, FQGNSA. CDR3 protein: CASSLAALDKNIQYF. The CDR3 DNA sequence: TGTGCCAGCAGCTTAGCGGCGCTAGACAAAAACATTCAGTACTTC.

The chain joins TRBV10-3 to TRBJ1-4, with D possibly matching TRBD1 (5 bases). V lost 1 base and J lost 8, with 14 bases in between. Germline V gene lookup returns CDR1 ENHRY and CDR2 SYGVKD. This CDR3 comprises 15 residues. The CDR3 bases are TGTGCCATCAGTGAGTTGGCGCAGGGCAGCGAAAAACTGTTTTTT. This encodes CAISELAQGSEKLFF.